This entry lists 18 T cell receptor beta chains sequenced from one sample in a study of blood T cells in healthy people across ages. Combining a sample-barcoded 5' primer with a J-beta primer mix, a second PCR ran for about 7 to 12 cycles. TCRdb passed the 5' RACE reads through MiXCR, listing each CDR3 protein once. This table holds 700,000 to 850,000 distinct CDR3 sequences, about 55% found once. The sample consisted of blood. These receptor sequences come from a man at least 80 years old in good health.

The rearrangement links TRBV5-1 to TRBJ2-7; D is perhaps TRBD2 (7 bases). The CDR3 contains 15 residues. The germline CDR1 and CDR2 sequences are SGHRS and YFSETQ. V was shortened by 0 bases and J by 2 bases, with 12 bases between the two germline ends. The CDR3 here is CASSLGQGTTYEQYF. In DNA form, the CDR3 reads TGCGCCAGCAGCTTGGGCCAGGGGACTACCTACGAGCAGTACTTC.

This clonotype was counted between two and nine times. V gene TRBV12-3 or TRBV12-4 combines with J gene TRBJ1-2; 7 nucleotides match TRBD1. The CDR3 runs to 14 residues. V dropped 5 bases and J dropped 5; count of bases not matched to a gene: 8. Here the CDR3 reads CASSRQGKGYGYTF. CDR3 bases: TGTGCCAGCAGTCGACAGGGAAAGGGGTATGGCTACACCTTC.

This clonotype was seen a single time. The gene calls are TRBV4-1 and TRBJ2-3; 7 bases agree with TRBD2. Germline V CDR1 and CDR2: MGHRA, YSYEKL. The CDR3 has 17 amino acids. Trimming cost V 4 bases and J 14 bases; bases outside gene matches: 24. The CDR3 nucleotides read TGCGCCAGCAGCCCCGAGGGTGCTAGCGGTGAACACAGATACGCGTATTTT. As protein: CASSPEGASGEHRYAYF.

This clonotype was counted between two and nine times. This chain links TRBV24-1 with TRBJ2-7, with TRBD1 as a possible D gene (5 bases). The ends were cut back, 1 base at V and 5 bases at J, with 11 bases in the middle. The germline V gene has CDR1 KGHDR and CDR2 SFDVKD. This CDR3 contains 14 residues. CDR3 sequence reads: CATSDFRTFDEQYF. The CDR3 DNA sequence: TGTGCCACCAGTGATTTCAGGACATTCGACGAGCAGTACTTC.

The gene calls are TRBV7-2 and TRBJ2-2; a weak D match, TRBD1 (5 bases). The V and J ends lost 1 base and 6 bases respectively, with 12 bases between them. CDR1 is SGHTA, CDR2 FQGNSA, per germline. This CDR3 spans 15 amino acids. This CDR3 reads CASSLGPGRSGELFF. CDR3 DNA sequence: TGTGCCAGCAGCTTAGGTCCAGGGCGGTCCGGGGAGCTGTTTTTT.

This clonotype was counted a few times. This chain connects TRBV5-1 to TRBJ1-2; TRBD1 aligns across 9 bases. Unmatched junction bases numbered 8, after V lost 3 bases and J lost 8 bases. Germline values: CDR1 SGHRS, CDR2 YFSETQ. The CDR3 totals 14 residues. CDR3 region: CASSSGQGVLGYTF. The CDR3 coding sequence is TGCGCCAGCAGCTCGGGACAGGGCGTTCTCGGCTACACCTTC.

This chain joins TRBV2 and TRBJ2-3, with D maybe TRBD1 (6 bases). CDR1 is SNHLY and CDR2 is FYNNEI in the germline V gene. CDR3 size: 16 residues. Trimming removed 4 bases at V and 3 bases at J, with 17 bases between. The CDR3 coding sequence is TGTGCCAGCAGTGTTACTGGAGGCAGGGGTACAGATACGCAGTATTTT. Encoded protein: CASSVTGGRGTDTQYF.

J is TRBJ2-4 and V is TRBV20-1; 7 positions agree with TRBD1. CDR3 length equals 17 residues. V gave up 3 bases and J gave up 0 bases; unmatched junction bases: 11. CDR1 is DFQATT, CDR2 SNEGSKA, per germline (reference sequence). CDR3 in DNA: TGCAGTGCTAGGGAATCGACAGGGATGGGAGCCAAAAACATTCAGTACTTC. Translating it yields CSARESTGMGAKNIQYF.

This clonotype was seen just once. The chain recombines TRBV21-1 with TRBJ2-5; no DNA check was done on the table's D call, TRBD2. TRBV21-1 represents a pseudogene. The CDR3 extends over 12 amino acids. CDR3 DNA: TGTGCCAGCAGCAAAGTAATGCGGGAGCCGTACTTC. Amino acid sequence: CASSKVMREPYF.

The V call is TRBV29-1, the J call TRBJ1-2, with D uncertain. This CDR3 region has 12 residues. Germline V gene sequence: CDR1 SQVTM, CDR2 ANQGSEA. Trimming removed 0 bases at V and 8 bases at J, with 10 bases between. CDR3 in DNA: TGCAGCGTTGAAGATCTAAAAAGGGGCTACACCTTC. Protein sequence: CSVEDLKRGYTF.

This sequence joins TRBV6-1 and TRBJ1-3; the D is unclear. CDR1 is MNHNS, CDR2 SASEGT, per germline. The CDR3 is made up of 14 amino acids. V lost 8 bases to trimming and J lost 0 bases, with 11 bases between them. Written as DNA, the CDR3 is TGTGCCAGCTCGGCCGCTACCTCTGGAAACACCATATATTTT. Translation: CASSAATSGNTIYF.

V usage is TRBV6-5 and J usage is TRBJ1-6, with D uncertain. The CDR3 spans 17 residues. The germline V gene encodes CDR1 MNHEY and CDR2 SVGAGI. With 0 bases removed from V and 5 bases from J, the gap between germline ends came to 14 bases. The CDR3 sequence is CASSYSSTLYDNSPLHF. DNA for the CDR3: TGTGCCAGCAGTTACTCCTCCACCCTGTATGATAATTCACCCCTCCACTTT.

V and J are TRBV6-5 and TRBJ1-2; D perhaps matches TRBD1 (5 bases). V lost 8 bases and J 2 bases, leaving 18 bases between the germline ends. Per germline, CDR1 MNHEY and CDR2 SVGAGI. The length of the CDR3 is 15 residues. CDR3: CASSSTQTANYGYTF. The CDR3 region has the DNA TGTGCCAGCTCCTCCACCCAGACAGCAAACTATGGCTACACCTTC.

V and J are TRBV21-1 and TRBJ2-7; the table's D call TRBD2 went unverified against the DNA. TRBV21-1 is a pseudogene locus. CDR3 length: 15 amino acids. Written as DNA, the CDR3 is TGTGCCAGCAGCAAGTTCTGGCAGGGCCCGCTCGAGCAGTACTTC. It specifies CASSKFWQGPLEQYF.

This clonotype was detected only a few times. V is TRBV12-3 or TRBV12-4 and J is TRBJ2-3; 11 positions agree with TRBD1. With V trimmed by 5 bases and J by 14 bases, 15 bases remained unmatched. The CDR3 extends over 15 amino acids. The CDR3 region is CASSGGTGGRRYAYF. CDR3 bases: TGTGCCAGCAGTGGCGGGACAGGGGGACGCAGATACGCGTATTTT.

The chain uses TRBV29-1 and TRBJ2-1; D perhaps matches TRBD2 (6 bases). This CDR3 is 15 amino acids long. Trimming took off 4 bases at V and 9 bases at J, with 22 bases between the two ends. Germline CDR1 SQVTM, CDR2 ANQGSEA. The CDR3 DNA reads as TGCAGCGTTGGGCCGGGACGAGCGGGCTTTAGTGAGCAGTTCTTC. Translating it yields CSVGPGRAGFSEQFF.

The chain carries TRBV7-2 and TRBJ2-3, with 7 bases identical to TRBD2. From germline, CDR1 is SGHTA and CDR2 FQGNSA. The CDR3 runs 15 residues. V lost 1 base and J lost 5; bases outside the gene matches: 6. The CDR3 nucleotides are TGTGCCAGCAGCTTAGACGCGGGAGTGAAAGATACGCAGTATTTT. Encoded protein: CASSLDAGVKDTQYF.

This chain's CDR3 is CASLREQGYEQYF. The CDR3 nucleotides are TGTGCCAGCCTACGGGAGCAAGGCTACGAGCAGTACTTC. The V gene is TRBV2, the J gene TRBJ2-7, with D possibly TRBD2 on 6 matching bases. V lost 8 bases, J lost 3 bases, and 14 bases lay in between. Germline V gene sequence: CDR1 SNHLY, CDR2 FYNNEI. The CDR3 sequence is 13 residues long.